A single sample is the source of the 6 T cell receptor beta chains below, sequenced in a study of response to subunit inactivated influenza vaccine. A single record per CDR3 protein comes from TCRdb applying MiXCR to the RT-PCR reads. The sample gives some 200,000 distinct CDR3 sequences, approximately 12% of which show up once; around 28% is in the top ten. These same data were also listed under a study on T cells expressing NK-cell markers. That work contributes: Libraries used 5'RACE template switching adding universal primer site and UMIs.

The starting material was CD8+ T cells sorted from PBMCs, obtained less than 13 days after vaccination. The source of these receptors is a man aged 45 to 65 who received an inactivated influenza vaccine.

This clonotype was counted a few times. The chain has TRBV20-1 and TRBJ1-3; the D is unclear. The CDR3 contains 14 residues. V gave up 6 bases and J gave up 0 bases, with 12 bases separating them. Germline assignment: CDR1 DFQATT and CDR2 SNEGSKA (reference sequence). The CDR3: CSASVPSSGNTIYF. The CDR3, as DNA: TGCAGTGCATCTGTACCGAGCTCTGGAAACACCATATATTTT.

The chain uses TRBV11-2 and TRBJ2-7; a possible D gene is TRBD2 (6 bases). Looked up from germline, CDR1 is SGHAT and CDR2 is FQNNGV. Between the trimmed V and J ends, which lost 1 base and 3 bases, there was a span of 13 bases. The CDR3 is 15 amino acids. The CDR3 spells CASSLGYGRNYEQYF. CDR3 sequence (DNA): TGTGCCAGCAGCTTAGGGTACGGGAGAAACTACGAGCAGTACTTC. Based on the CDR3 plus reference TRBV11-2 and TRBJ2-7, the full variable domain is EAGVAQSPRYKIIEKRQSVAFWCNPISGHATLYWYQQILGQGPKLLIQFQNNGVVDDSQLPKDRFSAERLKGVDSTLKIQPAKLEDSAVYLCASSLGYGRNYEQYFGPGTRLTVT.

This clonotype is medium-sized within its sample. The V and J genes are TRBV6-5 and TRBJ2-7; a weak D match, TRBD2 (5 bases). This CDR3 has 14 amino acids. Germline V gene sequence: CDR1 MNHEY, CDR2 SVGAGI. V was trimmed by 7 bases and J by 0 bases, leaving 13 bases between them. The CDR3 region is CASTYHRDSYEQYF. The DNA for the CDR3 is TGTGCCAGCACCTACCATCGGGACTCCTACGAGCAGTACTTC.

This clonotype was seen only a few times. The chain links TRBV5-4 to TRBJ2-1, with D uncertain. With 4 bases removed from V and 3 bases from J, the gap between germline ends came to 8 bases. The CDR3 spans 13 residues. The germline V gene has CDR1 SGHNT and CDR2 YYREEE (reference sequence). The CDR3 sequence: CASSPTHYNEQFF. CDR3 sequence (DNA): TGTGCCAGCAGCCCCACTCACTACAATGAGCAGTTCTTC.

This sequence joins TRBV9 and TRBJ2-1; 9 nucleotides agree with TRBD2. The ends lost 2 bases at V and 11 bases at J; junction bases unmatched: 11. This CDR3 has 15 amino acids. The germline CDR1 and CDR2 sequences are SGDLS and YYNGEE. CDR3 nucleotide sequence: TGTGCCAGCAGCGTTAGCGGGAGTCGGGGAAATAAGCAGTTCTTC. It translates to CASSVSGSRGNKQFF.

This chain uses TRBV6-1 with TRBJ2-5; possibly TRBD1 for D (6 bases). The CDR3 totals 14 residues. V was clipped by 6 bases and J by 2 bases, with 13 bases between them. Germline CDR1 MNHNS, CDR2 SASEGT. The CDR3 DNA reads TGTGCCAGCAGCGGGACACACAAACAAGAGACCCAGTACTTC. Amino acid sequence: CASSGTHKQETQYF.